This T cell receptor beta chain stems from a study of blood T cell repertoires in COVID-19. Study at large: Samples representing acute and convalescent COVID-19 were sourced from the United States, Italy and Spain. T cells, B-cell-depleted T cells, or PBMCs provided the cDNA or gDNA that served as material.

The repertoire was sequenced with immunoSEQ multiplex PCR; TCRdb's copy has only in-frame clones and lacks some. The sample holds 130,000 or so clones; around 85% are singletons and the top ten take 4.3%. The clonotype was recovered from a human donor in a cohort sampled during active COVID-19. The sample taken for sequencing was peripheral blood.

CDR3: CASSLGTPNYGYTF. CDR3 DNA sequence: TGTGCCAGCAGCTTGGGGACACCTAACTATGGCTACACCTTC. V gene TRBV7-8 combines with J gene TRBJ1-2, with D perhaps matching TRBD1 (6 bases). The V end lost 3 bases, the J end lost 0 bases, and 8 bases lay between the germline ends. This CDR3 is 14 amino acids long. Germline CDR1 SGHVS, CDR2 FQNEAQ. The variable domain in full, with the rest retrieved from reference TRBV7-8 and TRBJ1-2, is GAGVSQSPRYKVAKRGQDVALRCDPISGHVSLFWYQQALGQGPEFLTYFQNEAQLDKSGLPSDRFFAERPEGSVSTLKIQRTQQEDSAVYLCASSLGTPNYGYTFGSGTRLTVV.